This entry concerns a single T cell receptor beta chain. The sample is drawn from a study of blood T cell repertoires in COVID-19. Only in-frame clones appear in the TCRdb table, and some are missing; sequencing was by immunoSEQ multiplex PCR. The sample yields around 250,000 clones, 70% to 90% seen once. CDR3 length: 13 amino acids. V shed 7 bases, J shed 4 bases, and the junction held 2 bases outside the gene matches. The V gene's germline CDR1 is KGHDR and CDR2 SFDVKD. The genes are TRBV24-1 and TRBJ2-2; 7 bases match TRBD1. This clonotype was sampled from a woman aged 50 to 60 with acute COVID-19. Sequencing was performed on PBMCs or T cells enriched from blood (not recorded which). The CDR3 nucleotides read TGTGCCACCAGAGGGACAGTCACCGGGGAGCTGTTTTTT. Its translation: CATRGTVTGELFF.